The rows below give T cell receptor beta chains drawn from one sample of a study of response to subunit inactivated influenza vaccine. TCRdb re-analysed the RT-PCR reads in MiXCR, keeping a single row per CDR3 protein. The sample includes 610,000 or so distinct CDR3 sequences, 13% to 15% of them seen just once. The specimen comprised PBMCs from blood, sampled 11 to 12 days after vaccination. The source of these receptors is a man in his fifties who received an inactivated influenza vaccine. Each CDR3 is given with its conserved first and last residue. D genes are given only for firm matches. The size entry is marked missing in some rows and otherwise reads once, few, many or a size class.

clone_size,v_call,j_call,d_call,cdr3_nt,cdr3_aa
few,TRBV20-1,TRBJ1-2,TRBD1,TGCAGTGCCGACCCCCTGGGACAGGCCCTCTATGGCTACACCTTC,CSADPLGQALYGYTF
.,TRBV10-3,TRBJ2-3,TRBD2,TGTGCCATCAAGTCTAGCGGTAGCACAGATACGCAGTATTTT,CAIKSSGSTDTQYF
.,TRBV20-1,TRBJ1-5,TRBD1,TGCAGTGCTAACGAACAGGGGAACAGCAATCAGCCCCAGCATTTT,CSANEQGNSNQPQHF
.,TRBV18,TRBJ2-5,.,TGTGCCAGCTTCGCGGCGCGGGCGGCCCAAGAGACCCAGTACTTC,CASFAARAAQETQYF
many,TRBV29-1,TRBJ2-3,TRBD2,TGCAGCGTTCCCCAGCGGGGGGGCGTAAATACGCAGTATTTT,CSVPQRGGVNTQYF
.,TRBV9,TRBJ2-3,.,TGTGCCAGCAGCGTAGATCCCCAGGGGAAAGATACGCAGTATTTT,CASSVDPQGKDTQYF
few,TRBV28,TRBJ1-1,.,TGTGCCAGCAGTTCACACAGCCGGGGCACTGAAGCTTTCTTT,CASSSHSRGTEAFF
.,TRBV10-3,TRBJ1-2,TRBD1,TGTGCCACCGGGGATGGGACAGCATATGGCTACACCTTC,CATGDGTAYGYTF
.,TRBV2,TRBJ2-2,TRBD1,TGTGCCAGCAGTGCGAGACAGGGGACCGGGGAGCTGTTTTTT,CASSARQGTGELFF
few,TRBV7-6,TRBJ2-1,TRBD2,TGTGCCAGCAGCCCTGGGGCTAGCGGGAGAAATGAGCAGTTCTTC,CASSPGASGRNEQFF